This TCR beta chain was captured in a study of post-analysis software for immune sequencing data. Study-level information: Patients with relapsing-remitting, secondary progressive and progressive-relapsing multiple sclerosis courses were all represented. General observations from the study: Controls showed lower frequencies than patients for roughly five TRBV segments, and TRBV5-6, TRBV5-1 and TRBV20-1 were among these. Significantly decreased normalized Chao1 diversity was recorded for multiple sclerosis patients relative to controls.

Unique molecular identifiers were built into the TCR beta cDNA libraries. TCRdb reanalysed the PCR reads using MiXCR and keeps one entry per CDR3 protein. In the table there are hundreds of thousands of distinct CDR3 sequences, about 40% of which are singletons. About this clonotype: Its antigen is not identified.

The CDR3 extends over 14 amino acids. V dropped 5 bases and J dropped 6; count of bases not matched to a gene: 4. Looked up from germline, CDR1 is MNHEY and CDR2 is SVGEGT. The chain combines TRBV6-2 or TRBV6-3 with TRBJ1-5; the match to TRBD1 covers 10 bases. Sequenced: blood. This clonotype was sampled from a girl aged 10-17 years with multiple sclerosis. CDR3 region: CASSEGTGVQPQHF. The CDR3 nucleotides read TGTGCCAGCAGTGAAGGGACAGGGGTTCAGCCCCAGCATTTT.